One and the same sample provided the 26 T cell receptor beta chains below, sequenced in a study of response to subunit inactivated influenza vaccine. One entry per CDR3 protein, called by TCRdb with MiXCR from the RT-PCR reads. The sample gives hundreds of thousands of distinct CDR3 sequences, roughly 18% of which show up once; 11% is in the top ten. Sequenced here: PBMCs from blood, sampled 5 days after vaccination. The source of these receptors is a man over 45 who received an inactivated influenza vaccine.

This rearrangement joins TRBV28 to TRBJ2-1; D might be TRBD1 or TRBD2, each matching 5 bases. CDR1 and CDR2 (germline): MDHEN, SYDVKM. The length of the CDR3 is 13 residues. V lost 7 bases and J 7 bases, leaving 14 bases between the germline ends. In nucleotides, the CDR3 is TGTGCCAGCAAAAAGGGACCGGGTAATGAGCAGTTCTTC. Its protein is CASKKGPGNEQFF.

This clonotype was recorded a few times. This chain links TRBV29-1 with TRBJ1-1; D is unclear. The CDR3 has 15 residues. Germline V gene sequence: CDR1 SQVTM, CDR2 ANQGSEA. Trimming stripped 0 bases from V and 1 base from J, with 12 bases between. The CDR3 loop is CSVEDLLTANTEAFF. The CDR3 bases are TGCAGCGTTGAAGATCTCCTCACAGCGAACACTGAAGCTTTCTTT.

This clonotype appeared a few times. V gene TRBV5-1 combines with J gene TRBJ2-7, with D possibly being TRBD2 (5 bases). There are 13 residues in the CDR3. V was shortened by 0 bases and J by 5 bases, with 9 bases between the two germline ends. The germline CDR1 and CDR2 sequences are SGHRS and YFSETQ. CDR3 loop: CASSLGLSDEQYF. CDR3 in DNA: TGCGCCAGCAGCTTGGGACTAAGCGACGAGCAGTACTTC.

The chain employs TRBV20-1 and TRBJ2-1; TRBD2 matches at 10 bases. J lost 4 bases, V lost 5 bases, and 5 bases had no gene match. This CDR3 comprises 14 residues. CDR1 is DFQATT, CDR2 SNEGSKA, per germline (reference sequence). The CDR3 here is CSAPWTSGYNEQFF. The CDR3, as DNA: TGCAGTGCTCCATGGACTAGCGGATACAATGAGCAGTTCTTC.

CDR3 in amino acids: CSVEGGTSDYEQYF. Here the CDR3 DNA reads TGCAGCGTTGAGGGCGGGACGTCCGACTACGAGCAGTACTTC. The genes are TRBV29-1 and TRBJ2-7; D might be TRBD2 (6 bases). Per germline, CDR1 SQVTM and CDR2 ANQGSEA. The V end was cut by 3 bases, the J end by 3 bases, with 15 bases between. The CDR3 has 14 amino acids.

The chain couples TRBV5-6 to TRBJ2-5; 7 positions agree with TRBD2. Germline values: CDR1 SGHDT, CDR2 YYEEEE. The V gene end was trimmed by 5 bases and the J gene end by 1 base; junction bases not matched to a gene: 5. CDR3 length: 14 residues. CDR3 sequence: CASSRGGSQETQYF. The CDR3 region has the DNA TGTGCCAGCAGTCGCGGGGGTTCCCAAGAGACCCAGTACTTC. The variable domain in full, completed from reference TRBV5-6 and TRBJ2-5, reads DAGVTQSPTHLIKTRGQQVTLRCSPKSGHDTVSWYQQALGQGPQFIFQYYEEEERQRGNFPDRFSGHQFPNYSSELNVNALLLGDSALYLCASSRGGSQETQYFGPGTRLLVL.

For this clonotype: It is unclear where the CDR3 begins or ends on the DNA, so no DNA is shown, and the CDR3 is as TCRdb lists it. The genes are TRBV29-1 and TRBJ1-2; TRBD1, as called in the table, went unchecked against the DNA. Germline V gene sequence: CDR1 SQVTM, CDR2 ANQGSEA. The CDR3 spans 14 residues, counting both ends. The CDR3: CSVDSSGQNYGYTF.

This rearrangement joins TRBV6-1 to TRBJ2-1; D possibly uses TRBD1 or TRBD2 (6 bases each). V lost 10 bases, J lost 0 bases, and 19 bases lay in between. The CDR3 runs to 16 residues. The germline V gene encodes CDR1 MNHNS and CDR2 SASEGT. Here the CDR3 DNA reads TGTGCCACCTTCCCGGGGGCAGCAAACTCCTACAATGAGCAGTTCTTC. Translation gives CATFPGAANSYNEQFF.

This clonotype was seen a handful of times. The rearrangement uses TRBV7-6 and TRBJ2-7; D may be TRBD1 (6 bases). The CDR3 has 13 residues. Trimming cost V 1 base and J 6 bases, with 10 bases left between them. Germline V CDR1 and CDR2: SGHVS, FNYEAQ. The CDR3 region has the DNA TGTGCCAGCAGCTTAGATCAGGGGAGCGAGCAGTACTTC. Encoded protein: CASSLDQGSEQYF.

This clonotype was counted between two and nine times. CDR3 DNA sequence: TGTGCCAGCAGCCCTGACTCTGGGGCCAACGTCCTGACTTTC. Translating gives CASSPDSGANVLTF. V usage is TRBV7-9 and J usage is TRBJ2-6; no clear D. Trimming took off 5 bases at V and 0 bases at J, with 5 bases between the two ends. Germline assignment: CDR1 SEHNR and CDR2 FQNEAQ (reference sequence). The CDR3 runs to 14 residues.

The rearrangement links TRBV7-2 to TRBJ2-5; 8 positions match TRBD2. Germline V gene sequence: CDR1 SGHTA, CDR2 FQGNSA. CDR3 length equals 14 residues. J gave up 5 bases and V 4 bases, and 6 bases lay outside the gene matches. In nucleotides, the CDR3 is TGTGCCAGCAGCTCTGGACTAGCTGCCGAGACCCAGTACTTC. The encoded protein is CASSSGLAAETQYF.

This clonotype showed up just a few times. The CDR3 bases are TGTGCCAGCAGCCCCCGCCGGGGACCTCCCCACGAGCAGTACTTC. Protein sequence: CASSPRRGPPHEQYF. This chain joins TRBV12-3 or TRBV12-4 and TRBJ2-7; D possibly matches TRBD1 or TRBD2 (5 bases each). The CDR3 extends over 15 amino acids. V lost 6 bases and J lost 5, with 20 bases in between.

V and J are TRBV4-2 and TRBJ2-7; no definite D call. Germline lookup yields CDR1 LGHNA and CDR2 YNFKEQ. Trimming cost V 2 bases and J 4 bases, with 3 bases left between them. The CDR3 runs to 11 residues. CDR3 loop: CASSQLYEQYF. The CDR3 DNA follows: TGTGCCAGCAGCCAATTGTACGAGCAGTACTTC.

This clonotype has just a few counts. V usage is TRBV4-1 and J usage is TRBJ2-3; 7 bases map to TRBD1. The germline gives CDR1 MGHRA, CDR2 YSYEKL. CDR3 length: 16 amino acids. The junction had 8 bases not matched to a gene; V was cut back by 3 bases and J by 2 bases. The CDR3 loop reads CASSHETGQYTDTQYF. In DNA form, the CDR3 reads TGCGCCAGCAGCCATGAAACGGGACAGTACACAGATACGCAGTATTTT.

The rearrangement uses TRBV7-6 and TRBJ2-3; TRBD2 aligns across 7 bases. V dropped 5 bases and J dropped 2; count of bases not matched to a gene: 13. The germline CDR1 and CDR2 sequences are SGHVS and FNYEAQ. The CDR3 runs 17 residues. CDR3 in DNA: TGTGCCAGCAGCCTCGTAGAATCCGGGACTACCACAGATACGCAGTATTTT. Translation: CASSLVESGTTTDTQYF.

This clonotype was counted between two and nine times. The chain has TRBV7-2 and TRBJ1-1, with TRBD1 as a possible D gene (5 bases). CDR3 length equals 15 residues. Germline CDR1 SGHTA, CDR2 FQGNSA. Trimming cost V 5 bases and J 0 bases, with 13 bases left between them. CDR3 loop: CASSLPGSLNTEAFF. The DNA for the CDR3 is TGTGCCAGCAGCCTTCCAGGGTCTTTGAACACTGAAGCTTTCTTT.

CDR3 residues: CASSDGQGARNTIYF. Written as DNA, the CDR3 is TGTGCCAGCAGTGATGGACAGGGGGCAAGAAACACCATATATTTT. The gene calls are TRBV6-1 and TRBJ1-3; 11 bases agree with TRBD1. The CDR3 is 15 residues long. J was trimmed by 5 bases and V by 3 bases; bases with no gene match: 3. Germline-derived CDR1 and CDR2 are MNHNS and SASEGT.

Many counts were recorded for this clonotype. The chain uses TRBV12-3 or TRBV12-4 and TRBJ2-1; D is uncertain. CDR3 length: 11 amino acids. With 6 bases removed from V and 10 bases from J, the gap between germline ends came to 10 bases. CDR3 protein: CASSRSLEQFF. For the CDR3, the DNA is TGTGCCAGCAGCCGCTCCCTGGAGCAGTTCTTC.

The V call is TRBV30, the J call TRBJ2-7; D is undetermined. Per the germline V gene, CDR1 is GTSNPN and CDR2 is SVGIG (reference sequence). This CDR3 is 12 amino acids long. Trimming removed 0 bases from V and 7 bases from J, with 10 bases in between. This chain's CDR3 is CAWSVVDIEQYF. The CDR3, as DNA: TGTGCCTGGAGTGTAGTAGATATTGAGCAGTACTTC.

This clonotype showed up just a few times. The V and J genes are TRBV2 and TRBJ2-1; D is tentatively TRBD1 or TRBD2 (5 bases each). The length of the CDR3 is 13 residues. The germline V gene encodes CDR1 SNHLY and CDR2 FYNNEI. V was shortened by 5 bases and J by 4 bases, with 9 bases between the two germline ends. The CDR3 sequence is CASSRDLYNEQFF. CDR3 sequence (DNA): TGTGCCAGCAGTCGGGACCTATACAATGAGCAGTTCTTC.

This clonotype was seen a few times. The genes are TRBV6-2 or TRBV6-3 and TRBJ2-7, with D unresolved. In germline, CDR1 is MNHEY, CDR2 SVGEGT. V lost 5 bases and J lost 3, with 8 bases in between. The CDR3 contains 12 residues. CDR3 amino acids: CASSKYIYEQYF. For the CDR3, the DNA is TGTGCCAGCAGTAAATACATCTACGAGCAGTACTTC.

The chain carries TRBV19 and TRBJ2-5; D unclear. CDR3 length: 13 residues. Germline V gives CDR1 LNHDA, CDR2 SQIVND (reference sequence). V lost 2 bases, J lost 7 bases, and 11 bases lay in between. CDR3 amino acids: CASSIFSSGTQYF. The CDR3 nucleotides are TGTGCCAGTAGTATATTCTCATCGGGGACCCAGTACTTC.

This clonotype was detected many times. V usage is TRBV20-1 and J usage is TRBJ2-1; 7 nucleotides align to TRBD2. The CDR3 covers 14 residues. CDR1 DFQATT and CDR2 SNEGSKA come from the germline V gene (reference sequence). Trimming at V came to 2 bases and at J to 3 bases, leaving 4 bases not matched to a gene. The CDR3 region is CSARFGTNYNEQFF. Written as DNA, the CDR3 is TGCAGTGCTAGATTCGGGACTAACTACAATGAGCAGTTCTTC.

The chain couples TRBV5-1 to TRBJ2-7; possibly TRBD2 for D (5 bases). CDR3 size: 16 residues. V was shortened by 1 base and J by 3 bases, with 17 bases between the two germline ends. Germline V gene sequence: CDR1 SGHRS, CDR2 YFSETQ. CDR3 sequence reads: CASSLSLYTRNYEQYF. In DNA, the CDR3 is TGCGCCAGCAGCTTGTCTCTTTATACTAGAAACTACGAGCAGTACTTC.

A few counts support this clonotype. The gene calls are TRBV4-3 and TRBJ1-2, with a possible D match to TRBD1 (6 bases). CDR3 size: 17 residues. V lost 0 bases to trimming and J lost 4 bases, with 18 bases between them. Germline CDR1 is LGHNA and CDR2 is YSLEER. For the CDR3, the DNA is TGCGCCAGCAGCCAAGATACGTGGTCCACAGGGCGCTATGGCTACACCTTC. This sequence encodes CASSQDTWSTGRYGYTF.

This chain uses TRBV20-1 with TRBJ2-1, with 10 bases that match TRBD2. In germline, CDR1 is DFQATT, CDR2 SNEGSKA (reference sequence). Germline trimming cut 0 bases from V and 0 bases from J; bases unmatched to any gene: 2. The CDR3 totals 16 residues. DNA of the CDR3: TGCAGTGCTAGAGACTCTAGCGGGGGCTCCTACAATGAGCAGTTCTTC. Translated: CSARDSSGGSYNEQFF.